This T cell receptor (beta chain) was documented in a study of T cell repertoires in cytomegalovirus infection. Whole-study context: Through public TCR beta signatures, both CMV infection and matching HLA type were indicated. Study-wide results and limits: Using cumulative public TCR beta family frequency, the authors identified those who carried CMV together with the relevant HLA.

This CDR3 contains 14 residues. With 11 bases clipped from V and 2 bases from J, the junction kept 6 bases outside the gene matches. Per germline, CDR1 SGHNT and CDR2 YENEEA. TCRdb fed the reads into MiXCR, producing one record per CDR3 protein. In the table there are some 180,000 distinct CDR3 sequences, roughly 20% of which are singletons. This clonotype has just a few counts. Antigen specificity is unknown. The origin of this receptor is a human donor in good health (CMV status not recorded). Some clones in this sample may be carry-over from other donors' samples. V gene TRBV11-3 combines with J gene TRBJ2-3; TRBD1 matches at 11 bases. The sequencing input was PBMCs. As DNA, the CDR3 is TGTGCCTCTGGACAGGGGGCTTCCACAGATACGCAGTATTTT. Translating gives CASGQGASTDTQYF.